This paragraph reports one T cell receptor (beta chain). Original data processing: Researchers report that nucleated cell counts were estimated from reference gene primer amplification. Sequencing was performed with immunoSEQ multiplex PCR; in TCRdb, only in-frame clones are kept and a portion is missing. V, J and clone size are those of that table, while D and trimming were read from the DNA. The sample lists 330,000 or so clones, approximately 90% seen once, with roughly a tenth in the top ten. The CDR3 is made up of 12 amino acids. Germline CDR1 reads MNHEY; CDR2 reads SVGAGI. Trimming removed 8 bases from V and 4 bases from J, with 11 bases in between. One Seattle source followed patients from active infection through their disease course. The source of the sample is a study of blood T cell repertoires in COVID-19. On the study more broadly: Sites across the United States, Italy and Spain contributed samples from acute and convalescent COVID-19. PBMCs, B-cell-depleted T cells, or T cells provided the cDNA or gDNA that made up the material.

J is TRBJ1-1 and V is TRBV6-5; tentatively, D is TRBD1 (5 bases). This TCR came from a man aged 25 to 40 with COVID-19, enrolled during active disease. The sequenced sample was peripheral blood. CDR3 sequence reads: CASWRGGTEAFF. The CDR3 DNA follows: TGTGCCAGCTGGCGGGGGGGCACTGAAGCTTTCTTT.